The 12 T cell receptor beta chains in this list originate from one sample, sequenced in a study of blood T cell repertoires in COVID-19. The data were produced by immunoSEQ multiplex PCR, yet TCRdb's version contains in-frame clones alone and is incomplete. The repertoire holds around 64,000 clones, 87% seen once, with 19% in the top ten. The sequencing input was peripheral blood. These receptors came from an elderly woman with acute or convalescent COVID-19.

The CDR3 nucleotides read TGTGCCAGCAGTGAAGCGAGGCAGGGGAAGTCTGGCTACACCTTC. This sequence encodes CASSEARQGKSGYTF. The chain joins TRBV6-1 to TRBJ1-2; maybe TRBD1 (6 bases). Trimming left V 0 bases short and J 7 bases short, with 15 bases between. This CDR3 has 15 amino acids. Germline CDR1 is MNHNS and CDR2 is SASEGT.

The V gene is TRBV3-1 (or the pseudogene TRBV3-2), the J gene TRBJ1-5; the D is unclear. V dropped 4 bases and J dropped 2 bases, with 9 bases sitting between them. CDR3 length: 14 residues. Germline assignment: CDR1 LGHDT and CDR2 YNNKEL (reference sequence). The CDR3 protein is CASSPGTGNQPQHF. In DNA form, the CDR3 reads TGTGCCAGCAGCCCGGGTACGGGCAATCAGCCCCAGCATTTT.

The CDR3 DNA follows: TGCGCCAGCAGCCAAGATCGGGACAGGGCTGAGAACTATGGCTACACCTTC. This codes for CASSQDRDRAENYGYTF. The chain uses TRBV4-1 and TRBJ1-2; TRBD1 agrees at 9 bases. The ends lost 0 bases at V and 2 bases at J; junction bases unmatched: 7. Germline V gives CDR1 MGHRA, CDR2 YSYEKL. CDR3 length: 17 residues.

V gene TRBV2 combines with J gene TRBJ2-2, with 9 bases identical to TRBD2. V trimming: 2 bases; J trimming: 6 bases; junction bases outside the gene matches: 7. The germline V gene encodes CDR1 SNHLY and CDR2 FYNNEI. The CDR3 sequence is 16 residues long. CDR3 loop: CASSEIGGGAAGELFF. CDR3 DNA sequence: TGTGCCAGCAGTGAAATTGGCGGGGGGGCCGCCGGGGAGCTGTTTTTT.

This chain links TRBV11-2 with TRBJ2-3; D not resolved. Germline CDR1 and CDR2: SGHAT and FQNNGV. Trimming took 5 bases from V and 4 from J, leaving 13 bases between them. This CDR3 region has 14 residues. The CDR3 protein is CASSEPRGADTQYF. In DNA form, the CDR3 reads TGTGCCAGCAGCGAACCTCGAGGAGCAGATACGCAGTATTTT.

V gene TRBV18 combines with J gene TRBJ1-1, with unresolved D. V dropped 2 bases and J dropped 8 bases, with 12 bases sitting between them. Germline-derived CDR1 and CDR2 are KGHSH and LQKENI. The CDR3 sequence is 13 residues long. For the CDR3, the DNA is TGTGCCAGCTCACCAATAATAGTGACAGAAGCTTTCTTT. Translated, it gives CASSPIIVTEAFF.

The chain combines TRBV19 with TRBJ1-1; 9 bases are a match to TRBD1. The CDR3 spans 15 residues. V was clipped by 4 bases and J by 5 bases; unmatched bases: 8. From germline, CDR1 is LNHDA and CDR2 SQIVND (reference sequence). In nucleotides, the CDR3 is TGTGCCAGTAGTACAAAACAGGGGGCGCGGACTGAAGCTTTCTTT. This gives the protein CASSTKQGARTEAFF.

This clone was seen a few times. J is TRBJ2-7 and V is TRBV5-1, with TRBD2 matching over 8 bases. J lost 2 bases, V lost 7 bases, and 8 bases had no gene match. The CDR3 covers 14 residues. In germline, CDR1 is SGHRS, CDR2 YFSETQ. The CDR3 reads CASRRTSSAYEQYF. The CDR3 DNA follows: TGCGCCAGCCGTCGGACTAGCTCAGCCTACGAGCAGTACTTC.

The chain combines TRBV29-1 with TRBJ2-3, with D perhaps matching TRBD1 (6 bases). The CDR3 runs 13 residues. Germline V CDR1 and CDR2: SQVTM, ANQGSEA. Trimming left V 6 bases short and J 8 bases short, with 18 bases between. The DNA for the CDR3 is TGCAGCGTGGCCCAGGGGTACAGTGGTACGCAGTATTTT. Its protein product is CSVAQGYSGTQYF.

The V gene is TRBV3-1 (or the pseudogene TRBV3-2), the J gene TRBJ1-2, with TRBD1 as a possible D gene (5 bases). The CDR3 runs to 14 residues. The germline gives CDR1 LGHDT, CDR2 YNNKEL (reference sequence). The ends were cut back, 4 bases at V and 11 bases at J, with 20 bases in the middle. The CDR3 DNA reads as TGTGCCAGCAGCCCCCCCAGGGCCTCAGGGCTTTACACCTTC. Its translation: CASSPPRASGLYTF.

This rearrangement joins TRBV18 to TRBJ1-1, with a weak D call TRBD1 (5 bases). Between the trimmed V and J ends, which lost 2 bases and 3 bases, there was a span of 13 bases. Germline CDR1 KGHSH, CDR2 LQKENI. The CDR3 runs to 15 residues. The CDR3 protein is CASSPLGETDTEAFF. DNA of the CDR3: TGTGCCAGCTCACCATTAGGGGAAACCGACACTGAAGCTTTCTTT.

The V gene is TRBV2, the J gene TRBJ2-7, with 7 nucleotides matching TRBD2. Germline V gene sequence: CDR1 SNHLY, CDR2 FYNNEI. Trimming removed 4 bases from V and 5 bases from J; junction bases left unmatched: 8. CDR3 length: 14 amino acids. In DNA, the CDR3 is TGTGCCAGCAGTGCGTTGACTAGCAACCACGAGCAGTACTTC. It is translated as CASSALTSNHEQYF.